The 14 T cell receptor beta chains in this list originate from one sample, sequenced in a study of cytomegalovirus exposure and HLA in healthy donors. Primers: 60 Vbeta forward and 13 Jbeta reverse. The assay was immunoSEQ multiplex PCR, and TCRdb's table has in-frame clones only and misses some. The sample has about 63,000 clones, almost 75% seen once. The sequenced sample was PBMCs. The receptors shown here come from a middle-aged man in good health and CMV-seronegative.

This clone appeared a few times. V usage is TRBV9 and J usage is TRBJ1-3; D gene unclear. V was trimmed by 3 bases and J by 3 bases, leaving 13 bases between them. Looked up from germline, CDR1 is SGDLS and CDR2 is YYNGEE. This CDR3 comprises 15 residues. The CDR3 loop is CASSGLSLIGNTIYF. CDR3 sequence (DNA): TGTGCCAGCAGCGGTCTATCTTTAATTGGAAACACCATATATTTT.

The J gene is TRBJ1-2, the V gene TRBV7-9; 7 nucleotides agree with TRBD1. The V segment lost 4 bases and the J segment 8 bases; nucleotides outside the gene matches: 10. CDR3 length: 14 amino acids. Germline V gene lookup returns CDR1 SEHNR and CDR2 FQNEAQ (reference sequence). CDR3 DNA sequence: TGTGCCAGCAGCTCGAACACAGGGGAGAAGGGCTACACCTTC. This codes for CASSSNTGEKGYTF.

The CDR3 sequence is CASSLWAPGSAHNSPLHF. CDR3 bases: TGTGCCAGCAGTTTATGGGCCCCGGGATCAGCTCATAATTCACCCCTCCACTTT. The chain joins TRBV28 to TRBJ1-6; no clear D gene. There are 18 residues in the CDR3. CDR1 is MDHEN, CDR2 SYDVKM, per germline. Trimming removed 0 bases from V and 5 bases from J, with 17 bases in between.

This chain joins TRBV2 and TRBJ1-4; 8 positions match TRBD1. CDR1 and CDR2 (germline): SNHLY, FYNNEI. The CDR3 contains 15 residues. V was clipped by 6 bases and J by 2 bases; unmatched bases: 5. CDR3 sequence reads: CASSQGARTNEKLFF. The CDR3 DNA reads as TGTGCCAGCAGCCAGGGGGCAAGGACTAATGAAAAACTGTTTTTT. The variable domain in full, with the rest retrieved from reference TRBV2 and TRBJ1-4, is EPEVTQTPSHQVTQMGQEVILRCVPISNHLYFYWYRQILGQKVEFLVSFYNNEISEKSEIFDDQFSVERPDGSNFTLKIRSTKLEDSAMYFCASSQGARTNEKLFFGSGTQLSVL.

The V and J genes are TRBV10-1 and TRBJ2-2; D gene unclear. Germline values: CDR1 WNHNN, CDR2 SYGVQD (reference sequence). The CDR3 extends over 14 amino acids. Trimming shortened V by 4 bases and J by 2 bases, and 8 bases separated the two germline ends. DNA of the CDR3: TGCGCCAGCAGTGTTGTCAGTAACACCGGGGAGCTGTTTTTT. Its translation is CASSVVSNTGELFF.

This clone appeared a single time. This sequence joins TRBV19 and TRBJ1-1; tentatively, D is TRBD1 (6 bases). Trimming pared 5 bases from V and 1 base from J, leaving 11 bases between. The CDR3 consists of 14 residues. CDR1 is LNHDA, CDR2 SQIVND, per germline (reference sequence). CDR3 residues: CASSPQTGNTEAFF. CDR3 DNA: TGTGCCAGTAGTCCCCAGACAGGGAACACTGAAGCTTTCTTT.

The chain uses TRBV9 and TRBJ1-2, with D perhaps matching TRBD1 (5 bases). CDR1 is SGDLS, CDR2 YYNGEE, per germline. V lost 0 bases, J lost 7 bases, and 16 bases lay in between. The CDR3 loop spans 15 amino acids. The CDR3 DNA follows: TGTGCCAGCAGCGTAGATGGGGACTTCAGCTGTGGCTACACCTTC. It specifies CASSVDGDFSCGYTF. Full variable domain (rest looked up from reference TRBV9 and TRBJ1-2): DSGVTQTPKHLITATGQRVTLRCSPRSGDLSVYWYQQSLDQGLQFLIQYYNGEERAKGNILERFSAQQFPDLHSELNLSSLELGDSALYFCASSVDGDFSCGYTFGSGTRLTVV.

The CDR3 reads CSGKQTQGTEAFF. For the CDR3, the DNA is TGCAGCGGAAAACAGACCCAGGGGACTGAAGCTTTCTTT. This chain uses TRBV29-1 with TRBJ1-1, with a possible D match to TRBD1 (6 bases). The CDR3 runs 13 residues. V was clipped by 7 bases and J by 5 bases, with 17 bases between them. CDR1 SQVTM and CDR2 ANQGSEA come from the germline V gene.

The rearrangement uses TRBV27 and TRBJ2-7; unclear D gene. The V end lost 2 bases, the J end lost 1 base, and 6 bases lay between the germline ends. Per germline, CDR1 MNHEY and CDR2 SMNVEV (reference sequence). The CDR3 contains 13 residues. As DNA, the CDR3 is TGTGCCAGCAGTTTAAGCAGGTCCTACGAGCAGTACTTC. Its translation is CASSLSRSYEQYF.

CDR3 DNA: TGTGCAGTAGGGGCGAAAGAGACCCAGTACTTC. Translated: CAVGAKETQYF. This sequence joins TRBV12-2 and TRBJ2-5; whether TRBD1, the table's D call, matches the DNA was not checked. TRBV12-2 is a pseudogene locus. This CDR3 is 11 amino acids long.

The rearrangement uses TRBV29-1 and TRBJ2-1; D is undetermined. Trimming cost V 4 bases and J 5 bases, with 9 bases left between them. Germline CDR1 SQVTM, CDR2 ANQGSEA. The CDR3 runs 12 residues. The CDR3: CSVGSADNEQFF. CDR3 DNA: TGCAGCGTTGGGAGTGCAGACAATGAGCAGTTCTTC.

V usage is TRBV4-1 and J usage is TRBJ1-2, with D possibly being TRBD1 (5 bases). Germline CDR1 MGHRA, CDR2 YSYEKL. The germline V and J ends were trimmed by 3 bases and 8 bases, with 13 bases remaining between them. The length of the CDR3 is 13 residues. CDR3 region: CASSQGTGEGYTF. CDR3 nucleotide sequence: TGCGCCAGCAGCCAGGGGACGGGGGAGGGCTACACCTTC.

The J gene is TRBJ2-2, the V gene TRBV10-3, with no clear D. V lost 11 bases and J lost 3, with 10 bases in between. CDR3 size: 12 residues. Germline V gene sequence: CDR1 ENHRY, CDR2 SYGVKD. This CDR3 is CASHRDTGELFF. For the CDR3, the DNA is TGTGCCTCTCACCGGGACACCGGGGAGCTGTTTTTT.

The chain has TRBV15 and TRBJ1-2; a weak D match, TRBD1 (6 bases). CDR3 length equals 14 residues. Trimming removed 0 bases at V and 4 bases at J, with 9 bases between. In germline, CDR1 is LNHNV, CDR2 YYDKDF (reference sequence). DNA for the CDR3: TGTGCCACCAGCAGAGATAGACAGGCCTATGGCTACACCTTC. Protein: CATSRDRQAYGYTF.